This TCR beta chain was documented in a study of blood T cell repertoires in COVID-19. Study details: The United States, Italy and Spain supplied acute and convalescent COVID-19 samples. PBMCs, B-cell-depleted T cells, or T cells provided the cDNA or gDNA that made up the material.

Methods used by the authors: The assay estimated nucleated cells by amplifying reference gene primers. Data came from immunoSEQ multiplex PCR; TCRdb stores just in-frame clones and leaves some out. The DNA was the basis for D and trimming; V, J and clone size are from that table. The sample lists 50,000 to 75,000 clones; 65% to 85% were seen once. The sequence was obtained from a man aged 60 to 75 with acute or convalescent COVID-19. Sequencing input: peripheral blood.

CDR3 in DNA: TGTGCCAGCAGTTCCCAGGATACGCAGTATTTT. The encoded protein is CASSSQDTQYF. This chain connects TRBV12-3 or TRBV12-4 to TRBJ2-3, with unresolved D. The V end was cut by 4 bases, the J end by 6 bases, with 5 bases between. This CDR3 region has 11 residues.